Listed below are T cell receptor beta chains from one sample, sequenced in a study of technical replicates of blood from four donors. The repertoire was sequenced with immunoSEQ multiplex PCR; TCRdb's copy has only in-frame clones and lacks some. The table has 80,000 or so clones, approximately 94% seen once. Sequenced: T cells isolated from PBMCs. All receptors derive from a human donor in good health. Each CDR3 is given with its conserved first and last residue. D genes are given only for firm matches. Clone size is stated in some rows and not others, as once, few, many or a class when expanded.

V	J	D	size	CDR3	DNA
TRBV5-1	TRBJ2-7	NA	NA	CASSLDVGEVREQYF	TGCGCCAGCAGCTTGGATGTAGGGGAAGTGAGGGAGCAGTACTTC
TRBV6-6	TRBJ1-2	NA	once	CASRDTFYGYTF	TGTGCCAGCAGAGACACCTTTTATGGCTACACCTTC
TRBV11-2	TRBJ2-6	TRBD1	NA	CASSRQGAGANVLTF	TGTGCCAGCAGCCGACAGGGAGCAGGGGCCAACGTCCTGACTTTC
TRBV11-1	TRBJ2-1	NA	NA	CASSLGGSAPYNEQFF	TGTGCCAGCAGCTTAGGAGGTAGCGCCCCCTACAATGAGCAGTTCTTC
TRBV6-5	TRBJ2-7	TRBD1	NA	CASSWTGESPEQYF	TGTGCCAGCAGTTGGACAGGGGAATCGCCAGAGCAGTACTTC
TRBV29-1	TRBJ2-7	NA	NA	CSVHGLYEQYF	TGCAGCGTTCACGGGTTGTACGAGCAGTACTTC
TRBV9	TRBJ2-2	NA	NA	CASRESTGHGELFF	TGTGCCAGCAGAGAATCCACAGGGCACGGGGAGCTGTTTTTT
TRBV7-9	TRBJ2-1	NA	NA	CASSIEGERSHFEQFF	TGTGCCAGCAGCATTGAGGGGGAGCGGAGCCATTTTGAGCAGTTCTTC
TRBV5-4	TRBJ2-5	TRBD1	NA	CASSFGTGGAQYF	TGTGCCAGCAGCTTTGGGACAGGGGGAGCCCAGTACTTC
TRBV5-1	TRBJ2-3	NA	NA	CASSPGQSTDTQYF	TGCGCCAGCAGCCCCGGACAGAGTACAGATACGCAGTATTTT
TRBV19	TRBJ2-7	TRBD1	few	CASSIKGADYEQYF	TGTGCCAGTAGTATTAAGGGGGCGGACTACGAGCAGTACTTC
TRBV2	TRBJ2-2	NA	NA	CASMRIPTGELFF	TGTGCCAGCATGCGAATCCCCACCGGGGAGCTGTTTTTT
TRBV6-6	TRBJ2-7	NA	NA	CASRPRGTGTYEQYF	TGTGCCAGCAGGCCTAGGGGGACGGGTACCTACGAGCAGTACTTC
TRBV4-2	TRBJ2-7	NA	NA	CASSQDFSYEQYF	TGTGCCAGCAGCCAAGATTTTAGCTACGAGCAGTACTTC
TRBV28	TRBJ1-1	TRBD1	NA	CASSGDRGLQDTEAFF	TGTGCCAGCAGTGGGGACAGGGGGCTGCAGGACACTGAAGCTTTCTTT
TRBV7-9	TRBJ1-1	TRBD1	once	CASSREIRGVTEAFF	TGTGCCAGCAGCCGAGAAATCAGGGGGGTCACTGAAGCTTTCTTT
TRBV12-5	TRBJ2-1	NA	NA	CASGLTGTYNEQFF	TGTGCTAGTGGTCTAACAGGGACCTACAATGAGCAGTTCTTC
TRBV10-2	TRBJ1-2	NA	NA	CASRKRARHGYTF	TGCGCCAGCAGAAAGAGGGCTAGGCACGGCTACACCTTC
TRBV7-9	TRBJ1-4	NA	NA	CASSLGGLADEKLFF	TGTGCCAGCAGCTTAGGAGGGCTAGCAGATGAAAAACTGTTTTTT
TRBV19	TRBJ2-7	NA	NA	CASSILPGSSNEQYF	TGTGCCAGTAGTATACTCCCTGGTAGTTCCAACGAGCAGTACTTC
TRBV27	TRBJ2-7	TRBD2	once	CASSWGGTYEQYF	TGTGCCAGCAGTTGGGGGGGAACCTACGAGCAGTACTTC
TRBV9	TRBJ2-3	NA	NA	CASSARHRTDTQYF	TGTGCCAGCAGCGCGAGACACCGCACAGATACGCAGTATTTT
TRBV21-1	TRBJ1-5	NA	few	CASSNSLGTGYQPQHF	TGTGCCAGCAGCAATAGCCTTGGGACAGGATATCAGCCCCAGCATTTT
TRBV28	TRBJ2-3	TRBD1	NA	CASNFPDRAEASTDTQYF	TGTGCCAGCAATTTCCCGGACAGGGCCGAAGCTAGCACAGATACGCAGTATTTT
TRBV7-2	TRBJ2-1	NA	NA	CASGYRQVEQFF	TGTGCCAGCGGCTACAGACAGGTCGAACAGTTCTTC
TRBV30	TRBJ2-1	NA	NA	CAWSVILASSYNEQFF	TGTGCCTGGAGTGTAATCCTAGCGAGCTCCTACAATGAGCAGTTCTTC
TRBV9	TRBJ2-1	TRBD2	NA	CASSVLAELYNEQFF	TGTGCCAGCAGCGTGCTAGCGGAATTATACAATGAGCAGTTCTTC
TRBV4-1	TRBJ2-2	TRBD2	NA	CASSQEYGSGIPTGELFF	TGCGCCAGCAGCCAAGAGTATGGTAGCGGGATTCCCACCGGGGAGCTGTTTTTT
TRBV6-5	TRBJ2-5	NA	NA	CASREEGQTQYF	TGTGCCAGCAGGGAGGAGGGACAGACCCAGTACTTC
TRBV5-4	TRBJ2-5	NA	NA	CASSAGETLRETQYF	TGTGCCAGCAGCGCAGGGGAGACACTGAGGGAGACCCAGTACTTC
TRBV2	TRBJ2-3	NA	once	CALMGQSSTDTQYF	TGTGCCCTAATGGGGCAATCAAGCACAGATACGCAGTATTTT
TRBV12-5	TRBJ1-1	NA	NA	CASGLTEGGPEAFF	TGTGCTAGTGGTTTGACAGAGGGAGGGCCTGAAGCTTTCTTT
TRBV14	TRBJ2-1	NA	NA	CASSQITDEQFF	TGTGCCAGCAGCCAAATTACTGATGAGCAGTTCTTC